This record covers a single T cell receptor beta chain. Its antigen is not identified. This specimen belongs to a study of cytomegalovirus exposure and HLA in healthy donors. It was with 60 Vbeta and 13 Jbeta primers that the PCR ran. TCRdb keeps only in-frame clones here, not all; method: immunoSEQ multiplex PCR. The sample holds 150,000 to 200,000 clones, over 70% seen once. The CDR3 length is 15 residues. Germline V CDR1 and CDR2: SGHRS, YFSETQ. Germline trimming cut 2 bases from V and 2 bases from J; bases unmatched to any gene: 1. Whole-study results and caveats: Associated with cytomegalovirus, according to the listing, were 150 to 200 TCR beta chains. CMV antigen specificity was confirmed in vitro for a few CMV-associated chains.

This clonotype was obtained from a young man in good health and CMV-seronegative. Source material: PBMCs. The chain couples TRBV5-1 to TRBJ2-5, with 12 positions matching TRBD2. This CDR3 reads CASSFGTSGQETQYF. CDR3 coding DNA: TGCGCCAGCAGCTTCGGGACTAGCGGGCAAGAGACCCAGTACTTC. The full variable domain, completed using reference TRBV5-1 and TRBJ2-5, is KAGVTQTPRYLIKTRGQQVTLSCSPISGHRSVSWYQQTPGQGLQFLFEYFSETQRNKGNFPGRFSGRQFSNSRSEMNVSTLELGDSALYLCASSFGTSGQETQYFGPGTRLLVL.